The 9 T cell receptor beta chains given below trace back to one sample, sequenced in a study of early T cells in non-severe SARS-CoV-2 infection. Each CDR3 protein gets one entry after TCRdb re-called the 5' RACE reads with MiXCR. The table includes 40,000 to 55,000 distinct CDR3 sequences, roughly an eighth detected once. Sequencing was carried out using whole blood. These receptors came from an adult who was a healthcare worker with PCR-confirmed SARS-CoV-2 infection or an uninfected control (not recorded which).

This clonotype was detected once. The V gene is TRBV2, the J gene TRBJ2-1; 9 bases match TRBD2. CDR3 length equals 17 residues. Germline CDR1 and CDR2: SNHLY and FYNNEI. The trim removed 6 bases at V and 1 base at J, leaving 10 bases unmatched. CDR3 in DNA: TGTGCCAGCAGCCACCATAGCGGGGGCCAGTCCTACAATGAGCAGTTCTTC. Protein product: CASSHHSGGQSYNEQFF.

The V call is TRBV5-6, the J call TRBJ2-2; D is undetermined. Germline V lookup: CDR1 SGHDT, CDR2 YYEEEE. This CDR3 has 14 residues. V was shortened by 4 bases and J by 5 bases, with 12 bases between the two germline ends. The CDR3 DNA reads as TGTGCCAGCAGCGCCCCGCAAGGGACCGGGGAGCTGTTTTTT. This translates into CASSAPQGTGELFF. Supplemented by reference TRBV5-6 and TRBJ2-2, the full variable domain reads DAGVTQSPTHLIKTRGQQVTLRCSPKSGHDTVSWYQQALGQGPQFIFQYYEEEERQRGNFPDRFSGHQFPNYSSELNVNALLLGDSALYLCASSAPQGTGELFFGEGSRLTVL.

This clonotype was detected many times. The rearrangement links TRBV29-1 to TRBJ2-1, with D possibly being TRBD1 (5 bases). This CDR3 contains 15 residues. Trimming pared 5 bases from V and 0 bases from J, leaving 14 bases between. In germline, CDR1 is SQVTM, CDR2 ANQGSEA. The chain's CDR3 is CSVSTGTSSYNEQFF. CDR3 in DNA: TGCAGCGTTTCTACAGGAACCAGCTCCTACAATGAGCAGTTCTTC.

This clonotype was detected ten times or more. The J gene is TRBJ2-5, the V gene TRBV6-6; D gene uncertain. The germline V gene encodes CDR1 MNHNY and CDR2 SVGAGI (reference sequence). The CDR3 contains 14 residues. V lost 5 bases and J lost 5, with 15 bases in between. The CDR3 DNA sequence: TGTGCCAGCAGTACGGTCTACCCCCAGGAGACCCAGTACTTC. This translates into CASSTVYPQETQYF.

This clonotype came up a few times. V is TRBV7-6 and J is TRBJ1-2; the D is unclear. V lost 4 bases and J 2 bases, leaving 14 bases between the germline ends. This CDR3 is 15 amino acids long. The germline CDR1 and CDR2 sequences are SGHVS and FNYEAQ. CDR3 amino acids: CASSSRLVRNYGYTF. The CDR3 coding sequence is TGTGCCAGCAGCTCTCGACTGGTACGCAACTATGGCTACACCTTC.

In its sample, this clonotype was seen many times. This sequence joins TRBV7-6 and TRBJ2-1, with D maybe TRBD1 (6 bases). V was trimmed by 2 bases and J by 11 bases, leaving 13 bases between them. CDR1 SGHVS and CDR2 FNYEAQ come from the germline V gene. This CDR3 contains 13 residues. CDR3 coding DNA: TGTGCCAGCAGCTTAATGGGGCAGGGGAAGCAGTTCTTC. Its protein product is CASSLMGQGKQFF.

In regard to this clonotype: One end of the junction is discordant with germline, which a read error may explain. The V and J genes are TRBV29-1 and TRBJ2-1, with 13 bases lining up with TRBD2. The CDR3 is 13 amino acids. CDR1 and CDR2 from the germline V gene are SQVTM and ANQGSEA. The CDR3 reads CSQLAGGYNEQLF. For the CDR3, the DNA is TGCAGCCAACTAGCGGGAGGGTACAATGAGCAGCTCTTC.

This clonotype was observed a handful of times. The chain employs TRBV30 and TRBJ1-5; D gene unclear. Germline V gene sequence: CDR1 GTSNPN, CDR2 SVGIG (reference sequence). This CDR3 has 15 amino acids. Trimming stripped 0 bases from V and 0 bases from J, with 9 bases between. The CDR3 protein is CAWSVAFNSNQPQHF. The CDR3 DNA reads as TGTGCCTGGAGTGTCGCGTTTAATAGCAATCAGCCCCAGCATTTT.

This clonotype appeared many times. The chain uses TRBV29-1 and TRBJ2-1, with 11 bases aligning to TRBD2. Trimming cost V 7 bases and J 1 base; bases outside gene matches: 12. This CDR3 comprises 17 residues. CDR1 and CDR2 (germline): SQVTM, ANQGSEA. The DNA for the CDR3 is TGCAGCGGGTCTGGTCGGACTAGCGGGCCTTCCTACAATGAGCAGTTCTTC. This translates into CSGSGRTSGPSYNEQFF.